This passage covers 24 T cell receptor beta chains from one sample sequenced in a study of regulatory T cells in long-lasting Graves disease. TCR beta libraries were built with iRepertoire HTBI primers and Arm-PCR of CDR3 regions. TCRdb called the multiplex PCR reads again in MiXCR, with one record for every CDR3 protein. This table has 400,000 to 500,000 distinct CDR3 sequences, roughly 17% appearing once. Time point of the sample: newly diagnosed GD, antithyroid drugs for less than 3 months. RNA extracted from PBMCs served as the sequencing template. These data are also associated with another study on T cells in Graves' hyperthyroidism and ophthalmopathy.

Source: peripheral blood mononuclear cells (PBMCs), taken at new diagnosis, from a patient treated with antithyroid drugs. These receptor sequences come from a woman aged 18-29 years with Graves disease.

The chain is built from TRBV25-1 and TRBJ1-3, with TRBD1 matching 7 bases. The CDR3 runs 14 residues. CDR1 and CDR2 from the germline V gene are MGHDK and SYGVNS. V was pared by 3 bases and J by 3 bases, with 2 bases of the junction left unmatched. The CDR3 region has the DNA TGTGCCAGCAGTGACAGGGGGTATGGAAACACCATATATTTT. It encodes CASSDRGYGNTIYF. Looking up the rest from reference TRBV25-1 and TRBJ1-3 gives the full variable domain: EADIYQTPRYLVIGTGKKITLECSQTMGHDKMYWYQQDPGMELHLIHYSYGVNSTEKGDLSSESTVSRIRTEHFPLTLESARPSHTSQYLCASSDRGYGNTIYFGEGSWLTVV.

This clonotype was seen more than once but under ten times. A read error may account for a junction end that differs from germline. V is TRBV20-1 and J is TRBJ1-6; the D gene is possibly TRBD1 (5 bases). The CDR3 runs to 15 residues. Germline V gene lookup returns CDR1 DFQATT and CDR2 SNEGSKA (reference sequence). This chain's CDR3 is CSAVVPGPVNSPPHF. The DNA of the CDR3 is TGCAGTGCCGTAGTCCCGGGACCGGTCAATTCACCCCCCCACTTT.

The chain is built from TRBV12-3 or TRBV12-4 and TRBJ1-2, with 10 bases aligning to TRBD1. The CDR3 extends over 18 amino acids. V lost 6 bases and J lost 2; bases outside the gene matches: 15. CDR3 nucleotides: TGTGCCAGCAGCCTATGGGGATCGGGACAGGGGAGAAACTATGGCTACACCTTC. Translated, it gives CASSLWGSGQGRNYGYTF.

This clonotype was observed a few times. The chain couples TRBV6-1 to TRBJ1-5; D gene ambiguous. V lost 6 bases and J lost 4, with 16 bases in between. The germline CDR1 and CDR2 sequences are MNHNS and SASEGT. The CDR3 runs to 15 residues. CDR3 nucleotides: TGTGCCAGCAGAGACCGTGTTTTAAGTAATCAGCCCCAGCATTTT. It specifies CASRDRVLSNQPQHF.

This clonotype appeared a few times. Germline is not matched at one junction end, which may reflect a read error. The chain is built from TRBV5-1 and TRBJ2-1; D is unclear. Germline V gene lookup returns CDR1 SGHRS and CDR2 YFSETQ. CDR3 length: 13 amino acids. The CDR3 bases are TGTGCCAGCAGCTTGGCGACGTTGGGGGAGCAGTTCTTC. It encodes CASSLATLGEQFF.

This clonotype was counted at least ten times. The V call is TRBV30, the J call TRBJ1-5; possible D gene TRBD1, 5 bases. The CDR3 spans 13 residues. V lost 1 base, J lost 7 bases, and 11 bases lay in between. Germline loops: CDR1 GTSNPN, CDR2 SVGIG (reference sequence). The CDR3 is CAWSEQALQPQHF. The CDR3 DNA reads TGTGCCTGGAGTGAACAGGCGCTCCAGCCCCAGCATTTT.

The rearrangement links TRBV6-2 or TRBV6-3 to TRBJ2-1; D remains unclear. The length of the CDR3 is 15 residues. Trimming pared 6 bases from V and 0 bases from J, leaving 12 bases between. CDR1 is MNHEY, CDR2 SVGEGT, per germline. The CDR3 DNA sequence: TGTGCCAGCAGAGGGCCTAGGGTCTCCTACAATGAGCAGTTCTTC. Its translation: CASRGPRVSYNEQFF.

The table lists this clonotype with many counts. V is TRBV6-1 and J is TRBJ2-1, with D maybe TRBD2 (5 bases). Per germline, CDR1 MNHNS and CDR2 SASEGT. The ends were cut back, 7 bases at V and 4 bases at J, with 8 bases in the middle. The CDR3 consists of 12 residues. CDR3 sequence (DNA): TGTGCCAGCACCGGACTTTACAATGAGCAGTTCTTC. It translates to CASTGLYNEQFF.

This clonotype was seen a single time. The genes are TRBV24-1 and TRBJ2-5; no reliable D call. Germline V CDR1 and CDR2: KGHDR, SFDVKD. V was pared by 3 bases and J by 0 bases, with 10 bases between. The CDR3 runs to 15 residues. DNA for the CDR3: TGTGCCACCAGTGATGGGCTGACGTACCAAGAGACCCAGTACTTC. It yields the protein CATSDGLTYQETQYF.

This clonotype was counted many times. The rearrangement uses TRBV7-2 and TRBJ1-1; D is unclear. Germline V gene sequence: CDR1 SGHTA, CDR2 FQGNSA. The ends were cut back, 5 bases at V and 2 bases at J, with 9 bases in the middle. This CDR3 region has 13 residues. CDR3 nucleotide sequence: TGTGCCAGCAGCCGAACAGCAAACACTGAAGCTTTCTTT. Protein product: CASSRTANTEAFF.

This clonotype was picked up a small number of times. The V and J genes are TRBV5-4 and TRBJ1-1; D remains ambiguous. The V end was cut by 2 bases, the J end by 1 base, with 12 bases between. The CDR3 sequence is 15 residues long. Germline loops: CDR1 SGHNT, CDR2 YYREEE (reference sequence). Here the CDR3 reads CASSFTLQPNTEAFF. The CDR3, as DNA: TGTGCCAGCAGCTTTACCTTACAGCCGAACACTGAAGCTTTCTTT.

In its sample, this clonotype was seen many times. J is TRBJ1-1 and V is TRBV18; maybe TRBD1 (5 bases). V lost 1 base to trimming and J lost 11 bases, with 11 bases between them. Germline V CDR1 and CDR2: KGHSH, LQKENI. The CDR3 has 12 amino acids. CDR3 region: CASSPQGVGAFF. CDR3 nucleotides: TGTGCCAGCTCACCACAAGGGGTTGGTGCTTTCTTT.

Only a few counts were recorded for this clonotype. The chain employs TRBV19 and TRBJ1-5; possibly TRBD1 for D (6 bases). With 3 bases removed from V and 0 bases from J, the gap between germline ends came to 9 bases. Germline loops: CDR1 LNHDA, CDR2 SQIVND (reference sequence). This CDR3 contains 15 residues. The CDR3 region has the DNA TGTGCCAGTAGTATTGGACAGTATAGCAATCAGCCCCAGCATTTT. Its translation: CASSIGQYSNQPQHF.

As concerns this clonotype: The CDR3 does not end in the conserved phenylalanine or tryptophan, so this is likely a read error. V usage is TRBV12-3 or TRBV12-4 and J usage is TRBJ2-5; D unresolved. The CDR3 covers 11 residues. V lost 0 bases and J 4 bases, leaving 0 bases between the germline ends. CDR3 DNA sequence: TGTGCCAGCAGTTTAGCAGAGACCCAGTACTCC. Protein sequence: CASSLAETQYS.

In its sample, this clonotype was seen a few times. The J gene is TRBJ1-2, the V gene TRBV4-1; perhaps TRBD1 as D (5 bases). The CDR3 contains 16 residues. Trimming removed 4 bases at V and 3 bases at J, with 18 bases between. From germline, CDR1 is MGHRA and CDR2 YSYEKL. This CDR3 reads CASSLRDGGLDYGYTF. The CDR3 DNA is TGCGCCAGCAGCCTTCGGGACGGCGGCCTGGACTATGGCTACACCTTC.

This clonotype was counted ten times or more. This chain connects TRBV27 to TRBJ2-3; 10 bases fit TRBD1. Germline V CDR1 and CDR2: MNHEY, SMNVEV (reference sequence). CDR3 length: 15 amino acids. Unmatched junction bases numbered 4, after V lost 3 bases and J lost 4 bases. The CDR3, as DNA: TGTGCCAGCAGTTTGGACAGGGGGTGGGCAGATACGCAGTATTTT. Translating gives CASSLDRGWADTQYF.

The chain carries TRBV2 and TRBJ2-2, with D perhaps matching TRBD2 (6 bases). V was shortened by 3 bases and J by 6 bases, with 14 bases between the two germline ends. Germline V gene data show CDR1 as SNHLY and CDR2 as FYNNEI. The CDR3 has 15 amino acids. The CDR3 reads CASSEGKLAPGELFF. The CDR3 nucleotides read TGTGCCAGCAGTGAGGGGAAACTAGCACCCGGGGAGCTGTTTTTT.

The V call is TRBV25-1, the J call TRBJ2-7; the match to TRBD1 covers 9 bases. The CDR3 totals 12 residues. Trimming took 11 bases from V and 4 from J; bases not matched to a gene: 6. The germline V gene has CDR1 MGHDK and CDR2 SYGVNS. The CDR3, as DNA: TGTGCCGGTTGGACAGGGGTGTACGAGCAGTACTTC. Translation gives CAGWTGVYEQYF.

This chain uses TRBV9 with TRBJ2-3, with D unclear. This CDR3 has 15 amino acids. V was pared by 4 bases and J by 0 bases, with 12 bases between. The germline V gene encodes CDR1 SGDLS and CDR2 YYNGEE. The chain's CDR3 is CASSSIAASTDTQYF. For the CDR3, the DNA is TGTGCCAGCAGCTCCATTGCGGCTAGCACAGATACGCAGTATTTT.

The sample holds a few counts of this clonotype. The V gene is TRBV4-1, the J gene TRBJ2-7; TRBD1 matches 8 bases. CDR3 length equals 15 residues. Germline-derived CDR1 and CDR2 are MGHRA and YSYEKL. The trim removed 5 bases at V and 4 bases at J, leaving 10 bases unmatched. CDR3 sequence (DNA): TGCGCCAGCAGCAACCCAGGACAGGGTTATTACGAGCAGTACTTC. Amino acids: CASSNPGQGYYEQYF.

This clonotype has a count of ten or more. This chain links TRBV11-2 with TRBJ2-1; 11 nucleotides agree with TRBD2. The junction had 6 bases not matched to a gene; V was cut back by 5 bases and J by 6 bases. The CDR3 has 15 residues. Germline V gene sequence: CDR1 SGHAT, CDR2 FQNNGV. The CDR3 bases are TGTGCCAGCAGCCTTAGCGGGAGGGCCATCAATGAGCAGTTCTTC. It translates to CASSLSGRAINEQFF.

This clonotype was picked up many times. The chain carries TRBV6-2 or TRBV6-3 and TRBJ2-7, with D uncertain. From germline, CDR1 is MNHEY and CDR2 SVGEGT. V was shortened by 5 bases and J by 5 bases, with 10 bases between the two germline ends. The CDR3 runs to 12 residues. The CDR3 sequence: CASSDLEDEQYF. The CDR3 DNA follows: TGTGCCAGCAGTGACCTTGAGGACGAGCAGTACTTC.

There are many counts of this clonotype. The CDR3 region is CASRRQGMISSKNEKLFF. CDR3 sequence (DNA): TGTGCCAGCAGGCGACAGGGGATGATCTCCTCAAAAAATGAAAAACTGTTTTTT. The chain carries TRBV28 and TRBJ1-4; TRBD1 matches at 8 bases. There are 18 residues in the CDR3. CDR1 is MDHEN and CDR2 is SYDVKM in the germline V gene. The V segment lost 6 bases and the J segment 5 bases; nucleotides outside the gene matches: 17.

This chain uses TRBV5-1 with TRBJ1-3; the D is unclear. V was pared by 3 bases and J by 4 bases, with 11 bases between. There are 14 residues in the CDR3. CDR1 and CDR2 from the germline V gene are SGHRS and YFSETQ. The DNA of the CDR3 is TGCGCCAGCAGCTCGGGAAACTTCGGAAACACCATATATTTT. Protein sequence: CASSSGNFGNTIYF.